The clone carrying this TCR beta chain showed up just a few times. TCRdb reprocessed the 5' RACE reads with MiXCR, giving one entry per CDR3 protein. The table has 95,000 to 120,000 distinct CDR3 sequences, 22% seen once. The sample originates from a study of T-cell memory formation after mild COVID-19. Germline V gene sequence: CDR1 MGHRA, CDR2 YSYEKL. The ends were cut back, 4 bases at V and 7 bases at J, with 16 bases in the middle. This CDR3 spans 15 amino acids. The sequenced material came from PBMCs or a T cell subset sorted from them (not recorded which). The V gene is TRBV4-1, the J gene TRBJ2-2; no clear D gene. The TCR comes from a man aged 18 to 30 who had mild COVID-19 (a few samples of this study predate the infection). Cell type and time point are not known. CDR3 residues: CASSPGPVFRGELFF. The CDR3 DNA follows: TGCGCCAGCAGCCCAGGACCAGTTTTCCGCGGGGAGCTGTTTTTT.